This TCR beta chain appears in the sequencing data of a study of identical twins. Germline CDR1 is SGHRS and CDR2 is YFSETQ. This CDR3 spans 17 amino acids. V trimming: 0 bases; J trimming: 7 bases; junction bases outside the gene matches: 11. On this clonotype: No antigen is known for it.

TCRdb itself ran the 5' RACE reads through MiXCR, one entry per CDR3 protein. The table shows roughly 1,500,000 distinct CDR3 sequences, with more than 30% occurring only once. Study findings and constraints: Invariant populations such as MAIT and iNKT cells could partly muddle zero-insertion analyses.

The sequencing sample was made of cord blood. This chain joins TRBV5-1 and TRBJ2-7; 12 bases align to TRBD1. This sequence was found in a newborn girl in good health. In DNA, the CDR3 is TGCGCCAGCAGCTTGGACAAAACCGGGACAGGGGGCGATGAGCAGTACTTC. It codes for CASSLDKTGTGGDEQYF.